Listed below are T cell receptor beta chains from one sample, sequenced in a study of T-cell reconstitution after alpha-beta-depleted transplantation in children. In TCRdb, the PCR reads were re-called with MiXCR into one record per CDR3 protein. This table has 90,000 to 130,000 distinct CDR3 sequences, about a tenth appearing once. This sample comprised PBMCs from the stem cell graft donor, obtained from the stem cell graft. These receptors came from a human donor who donated a stem cell graft to a child with acute lymphoblastic leukemia. Both conserved end residues are part of each CDR3. D genes are given only for firm matches. Not all rows give a size; the values are once, few, many and, for expanded clones, a class.

D	J	V	size	DNA	CDR3
NA	TRBJ2-5	TRBV29-1	many	TGCAGCGTCTCACCGGCGAGGCCGGGAGAGACCCAGTACTTC	CSVSPARPGETQYF
TRBD1	TRBJ2-3	TRBV12-3/TRBV12-4	many	TGTGCCAGCAGTTTACTGGACAGGGTGACAGATACGCAGTATTTT	CASSLLDRVTDTQYF
TRBD2	TRBJ2-2	TRBV24-1	many	TGTGCCACCAGTGAGACTAGCGGGAGTGACACCGGGGAGCTGTTTTTT	CATSETSGSDTGELFF
TRBD1	TRBJ2-1	TRBV29-1	many	TGCAGCGTTGTAGGACAGGCCGACAATGAGCAGTTCTTC	CSVVGQADNEQFF
NA	TRBJ2-3	TRBV7-2	NA	TGTGCCAGCAGCCTCACCCAGGGGTACACAGATACGCAGTATTTT	CASSLTQGYTDTQYF
TRBD1	TRBJ2-1	TRBV12-3/TRBV12-4	many	TGTGCCAGCAGCCCCCGACAGGGGTCACGGGGCAATGAGCAGTTCTTC	CASSPRQGSRGNEQFF
NA	TRBJ1-1	TRBV7-8	NA	TGTGCCAGCAGCCAAGGGGGGGGTAGGGTGAACACTGAAGCTTTCTTT	CASSQGGGRVNTEAFF
TRBD2	TRBJ2-1	TRBV5-4	NA	TGTGCCAGCAGCTTTGGAGGACACGGGGGGGATGAGCAGTTCTTC	CASSFGGHGGDEQFF
TRBD1	TRBJ2-7	TRBV6-5	many	TGTGCCAGCAGTTACGGGCAGGGGGCTCCCTACGAGCAGTACTTC	CASSYGQGAPYEQYF
NA	TRBJ2-7	TRBV6-2/TRBV6-3	many	TGTGCCAGCAGCCTCCGGGCCCAACGACTCTACGAGCAGTACTTC	CASSLRAQRLYEQYF
TRBD1	TRBJ1-6	TRBV6-1	few	TGTGCCAGTGGACCCGGGACAGCTAGTTCACCCCTCCACTTT	CASGPGTASSPLHF
NA	TRBJ1-3	TRBV15	many	TGTGCCACCAGCAGAGAAAGCACCCGCTCTGGAAACACCATATATTTT	CATSRESTRSGNTIYF
NA	TRBJ2-7	TRBV6-5	many	TGTGCCAGCAGTAACCTGGTGCAGCCATCCTACGAGCAGTACTTC	CASSNLVQPSYEQYF
NA	TRBJ2-6	TRBV9	many	TGTGCCAGCACCAACGAGGGTTCCGGGGCCAACGTCCTGACTTTC	CASTNEGSGANVLTF
NA	TRBJ2-7	TRBV5-1	many	TGCGCCAGCAGCTTGCACTACGAGCAGTACTTC	CASSLHYEQYF
NA	TRBJ2-3	TRBV12-3/TRBV12-4	many	TGTGCCAGCAGTTTAGGGGCGGACACAGATACGCAGTATTTT	CASSLGADTDTQYF
NA	TRBJ2-1	TRBV5-1	many	TGCGCCAGCAGCTTGGAAGCAGGGTGGGCTGAGCAGTTCTTC	CASSLEAGWAEQFF
NA	TRBJ2-7	TRBV6-5	many	TGTGCCACTATAGCGGACGGTTCCTACGAGCAGTACTTC	CATIADGSYEQYF
NA	TRBJ2-5	TRBV7-9	many	TGTGCCAGCGCTTGGGGCGTAGAGACCCAGTACTTC	CASAWGVETQYF
TRBD2	TRBJ2-5	TRBV12-3/TRBV12-4	many	TGTGCCAGCAGTTTACCCGGTCTAGCGGGGGGTGGAGAGACCCAGTACTTC	CASSLPGLAGGGETQYF
NA	TRBJ2-3	TRBV18	many	TGTGCCAGCTCACCAGTACGGGGTACCACAGATACGCAGTATTTT	CASSPVRGTTDTQYF
TRBD1	TRBJ2-1	TRBV5-5	many	TGTGCCAGCAGCCCCGGGACAGGGTCCTACAATGAGCAGTTCTTC	CASSPGTGSYNEQFF
TRBD1	TRBJ2-7	TRBV7-9	NA	TGTGCCAGCAGCACCCTAGGACAGGGGGCGTCCTACGAGCAGTACTTC	CASSTLGQGASYEQYF
TRBD2	TRBJ2-3	TRBV4-3	many	TGCGCCAGCAGCCAAGATTCGGGGGGTACGCAGTATTTT	CASSQDSGGTQYF
NA	TRBJ2-1	TRBV14	many	TGTGCCAGCAGCCAGGCCTATGAGCAGTTCTTC	CASSQAYEQFF
TRBD1	TRBJ2-5	TRBV5-1	many	TGCGCCAGCAGCTTCCGGGACAGGGGGATGGCCCAGTACTTC	CASSFRDRGMAQYF
TRBD2	TRBJ2-1	TRBV19	NA	TGTGCCAGTAGTCTTCCAACCGGGACTAGTGTGCCCAATGAGCAGTTCTTC	CASSLPTGTSVPNEQFF
NA	TRBJ1-1	TRBV27	many	TGTGCCAGCAGTTCTCTCGGGCTCGCTGAAGCTTTCTTT	CASSSLGLAEAFF
TRBD1	TRBJ2-2	TRBV20-1	many	TGCAGTGTTCGGGGCGAGACAGGGGGGACCGGGGAGCTGTTTTTT	CSVRGETGGTGELFF
TRBD2	TRBJ2-5	TRBV20-1	many	TGCAGTGCGCACGCCCGACTAGCGGGAGAAGAGACCCAGTACTTC	CSAHARLAGEETQYF
TRBD2	TRBJ2-1	TRBV12-3/TRBV12-4	many	TGTGCCAGCATAAAGACTAGCGGGGTAAACTCCTACAATGAGCAGTTCTTC	CASIKTSGVNSYNEQFF
TRBD1	TRBJ2-5	TRBV20-1	many	TGCAGTGCTGGAACCCGGACAGGGCCGGAGGAGACCCAGTACTTC	CSAGTRTGPEETQYF
NA	TRBJ2-3	TRBV21-1	many	TGTGCCAGCAGGACCAGACTAATTCATTGTGCCCGGCCATTTTCGCAGTATTTT	CASRTRLIHCARPFSQYF
NA	TRBJ2-7	TRBV7-9	many	TGTGCCAGCACCCTCGGGGGAGGCTACGAGCAGTACTTC	CASTLGGGYEQYF
TRBD1	TRBJ2-5	TRBV12-3/TRBV12-4	many	TGTGCCAGCAGTCCGGGACAGGGAAGGGAAGGCCAAGAGACCCAGTACTTC	CASSPGQGREGQETQYF
NA	TRBJ2-4	TRBV28	many	TGTGCCAGCAGCCCCGCGGAGGGGCTAGCCAAAAACATTCAGTACTTC	CASSPAEGLAKNIQYF
TRBD1	TRBJ2-1	TRBV7-6	many	TGTGCCAGCAGCTTAGCGGGGACAGGGCCCGAATTTCAGTTCTTC	CASSLAGTGPEFQFF
TRBD1	TRBJ2-7	TRBV12-3/TRBV12-4	many	TGTGCCAGCAGTTTAGCCGGACAGGGGTCGCGTGAGCAGTACTTC	CASSLAGQGSREQYF
TRBD2	TRBJ2-3	TRBV12-3/TRBV12-4	many	TGTGCCAGCAGTCCCCTATCCCCGGGACTAGCGGGAAGCACAGATACGCAGTATTTT	CASSPLSPGLAGSTDTQYF
TRBD2	TRBJ2-1	TRBV20-1	many	TGCAGCCTAGCCCCCGGGACTAGCTTCAATGAGCAGTTCTTC	CSLAPGTSFNEQFF
NA	TRBJ1-5	TRBV5-1	many	TGCGCCAGCAGCCCGGACGGGGGTCGCAATCAGCCCCAGCATTTT	CASSPDGGRNQPQHF
TRBD2	TRBJ2-7	TRBV11-3	many	TGTGCCAGCAGCTTAGAGCCTAGCGGGAGTTACGAGCAGTACTTC	CASSLEPSGSYEQYF
NA	TRBJ2-2	TRBV7-9	NA	TGTGCCAGCAGCTTAAGGACAGTCCCCACCGGGGAGCTGTTTTTT	CASSLRTVPTGELFF
NA	TRBJ2-7	TRBV12-3/TRBV12-4	many	TGTGCCAGCAGTTGGTCCTACGAGCAGTACTTC	CASSWSYEQYF
NA	TRBJ2-2	TRBV5-5	many	TGTGCCAGCAGCCCGGACGGGGCCGGGGAGCTGTTTTTT	CASSPDGAGELFF
TRBD1	TRBJ2-1	TRBV24-1	many	TGTGCCACCAGTGACCTGAGACAGGGGAGGAATGAGCAGTTCTTC	CATSDLRQGRNEQFF
TRBD2	TRBJ2-1	TRBV20-1	many	TGCAGTGCTAGAGAACTAGCGGGACAGAGCTCCTACAATGAGCAGTTCTTC	CSARELAGQSSYNEQFF
TRBD2	TRBJ2-1	TRBV7-2	many	TGTGCCAGCAGCTTAGCCCTTAGCGGGAACAATGAGCAGTTCTTC	CASSLALSGNNEQFF
TRBD1	TRBJ2-7	TRBV29-1	many	TGCAGTGCGGGACAGGGGTCCTACGAGCAGTACTTC	CSAGQGSYEQYF
NA	TRBJ1-4	TRBV7-2	many	TGTGCCAGCAGCGCCCAACAGGGTCTGGGGGAAAAACTGTTTTTT	CASSAQQGLGEKLFF
TRBD1	TRBJ2-7	TRBV5-1	many	TGCGCCAGCAGCCTAACGACAGGGAGCTACGAGCAGTACTTC	CASSLTTGSYEQYF
NA	TRBJ1-1	TRBV7-3	few	TGTGCCAGCTCCTGGACCTCTAACACTGAAGCTTTCTTT	CASSWTSNTEAFF
NA	TRBJ1-1	TRBV27	many	TGTGCCAGCAGTTTCATGAAGGCCACTGAAGCTTTCTTT	CASSFMKATEAFF
NA	TRBJ1-1	TRBV6-1	many	TGTGCCAGCAAACGGGCCACTGAAGCTTTCTTT	CASKRATEAFF
NA	TRBJ1-5	TRBV18	many	TGTGCCAGCTCACCACCAGGGAGCAATCAGCCCCAGCATTTT	CASSPPGSNQPQHF
NA	TRBJ1-4	TRBV5-1	many	TGCGCCAGCAGCTTTGGAAAAGGAAATGAAAAACTGTTTTTT	CASSFGKGNEKLFF
NA	TRBJ1-2	TRBV6-5	many	TGTGCCAGCAGTCCAGGGGTAGTCTCTGGCTACACCTTC	CASSPGVVSGYTF
TRBD1	TRBJ1-4	TRBV5-1	once	TGCGCCAGCAGCACAGGGGGGGGGAATGAAAAACTGTTTTTT	CASSTGGGNEKLFF
NA	TRBJ2-7	TRBV7-9	many	TGTGCCAGCAGCCATTATGACAGGATGTTTTACGAGCAGTACTTC	CASSHYDRMFYEQYF
TRBD1	TRBJ2-5	TRBV10-3	large	TGTGCCATCAGTGAGGGGGACAGGGTTCAAGAGACCCAGTACTTC	CAISEGDRVQETQYF